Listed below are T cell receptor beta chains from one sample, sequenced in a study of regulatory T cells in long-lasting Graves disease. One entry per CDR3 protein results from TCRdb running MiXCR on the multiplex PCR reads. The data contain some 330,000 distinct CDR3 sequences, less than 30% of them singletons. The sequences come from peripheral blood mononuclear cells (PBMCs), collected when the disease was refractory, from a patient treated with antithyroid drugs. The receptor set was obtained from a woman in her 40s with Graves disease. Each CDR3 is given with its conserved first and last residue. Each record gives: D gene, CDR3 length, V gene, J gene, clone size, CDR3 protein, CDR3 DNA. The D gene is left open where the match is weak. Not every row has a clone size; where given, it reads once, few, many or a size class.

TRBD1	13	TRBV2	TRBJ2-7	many	CASSVDRNYEQYF	TGTGCCAGCAGTGTGGACAGGAACTACGAGCAGTACTTC
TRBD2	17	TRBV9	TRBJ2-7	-	CASSVGLAGAVSYEQYF	TGTGCCAGCAGCGTAGGTCTAGCGGGAGCAGTCTCCTACGAGCAGTACTTC
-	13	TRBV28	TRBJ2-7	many	CASSRGGDREQYF	TGTGCCAGCAGTCGCGGAGGGGATCGGGAGCAGTACTTC
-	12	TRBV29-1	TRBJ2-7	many	CSVVSGTYEQYF	TGCAGCGTTGTTAGCGGTACCTACGAGCAGTACTTC
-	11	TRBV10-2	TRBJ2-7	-	CASTKSVQQYF	TGCGCCAGCACTAAGTCAGTCCAGCAGTACTTC
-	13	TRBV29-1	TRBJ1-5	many	CSVVEDSNQPQHF	TGCAGCGTTGTAGAAGATAGCAATCAGCCCCAGCATTTT
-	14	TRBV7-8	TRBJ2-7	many	CASSSPGHRYEQYF	TGTGCCAGCAGCTCACCGGGCCACCGATACGAGCAGTACTTC
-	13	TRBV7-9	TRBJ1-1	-	CASRPDRNTEAFF	TGTGCCAGCAGACCGGACAGGAACACTGAAGCTTTCTTT
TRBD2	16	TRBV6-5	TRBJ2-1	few	CASSYKGLAGGNEQFF	TGTGCCAGCAGTTATAAGGGACTAGCGGGAGGTAATGAGCAGTTCTTC
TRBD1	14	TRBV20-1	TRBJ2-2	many	CSARAGGITGELFF	TGCAGTGCTAGAGCAGGGGGCATCACCGGGGAGCTGTTTTTT
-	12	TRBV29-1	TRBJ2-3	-	CSVDTMEDTQYF	TGCAGCGTGGACACAATGGAAGATACGCAGTATTTT
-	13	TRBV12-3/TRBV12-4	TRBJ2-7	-	CASSLDDRYEQYF	TGTGCCAGCAGTTTAGACGACCGGTACGAGCAGTACTTC
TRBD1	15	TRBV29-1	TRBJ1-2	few	CSVAKDRGRYYGYTF	TGCAGCGTGGCAAAGGACAGGGGGCGTTACTATGGCTACACCTTC
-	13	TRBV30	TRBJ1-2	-	CAWNPRDHYGYTF	TGTGCCTGGAACCCCAGGGACCACTATGGCTACACCTTC
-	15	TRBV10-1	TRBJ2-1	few	CASRKGPDSYNEQFF	TGCGCCAGCAGGAAAGGGCCCGACTCCTACAATGAGCAGTTCTTC
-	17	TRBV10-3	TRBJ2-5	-	CAISESSRGQKGETQYF	TGTGCCATCAGTGAGTCATCCCGGGGGCAAAAGGGAGAGACCCAGTACTTC
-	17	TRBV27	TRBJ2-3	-	CASSEKGRYPRTDTQYF	TGTGCCAGCAGTGAGAAGGGGCGATATCCCCGCACAGATACGCAGTATTTT
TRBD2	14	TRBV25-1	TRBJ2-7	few	CASSETSGSHEQYF	TGTGCCAGCAGTGAAACTAGCGGGAGCCACGAGCAGTACTTC
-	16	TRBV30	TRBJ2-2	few	CAWSVYGTPRTGELFF	TGTGCCTGGAGTGTGTATGGGACTCCAAGAACCGGGGAGCTGTTTTTT
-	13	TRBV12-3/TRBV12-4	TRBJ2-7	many	CASRKSAPYEQYF	TGTGCCAGCAGAAAGAGCGCGCCGTACGAGCAGTACTTC
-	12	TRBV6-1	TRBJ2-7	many	CASSHISGEQYF	TGTGCCAGCAGTCACATCTCCGGCGAGCAGTACTTC
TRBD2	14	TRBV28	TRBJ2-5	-	CASSQYGRAETQYF	TGTGCCAGCAGTCAATACGGGAGGGCGGAGACCCAGTACTTC
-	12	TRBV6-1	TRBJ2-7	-	CASSPTRSEQYF	TGTGCCAGCAGCCCGACTAGAAGCGAGCAGTACTTC
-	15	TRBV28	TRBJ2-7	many	CASSSDGVSNYEQYF	TGTGCCAGCAGTTCCGACGGGGTATCGAACTACGAGCAGTACTTC
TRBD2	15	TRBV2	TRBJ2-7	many	CASSAATSGFYEQYF	TGTGCCAGCAGTGCAGCGACTAGCGGATTCTACGAGCAGTACTTC
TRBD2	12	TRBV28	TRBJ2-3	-	CASSLDSGNKYF	TGTGCCAGCAGTTTAGATAGCGGGAATAAGTATTTT
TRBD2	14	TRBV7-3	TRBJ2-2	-	CVSSSFGRAGELFF	TGTGTCAGCAGCTCTTTCGGGAGGGCCGGGGAGCTGTTTTTT
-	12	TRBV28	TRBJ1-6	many	CASSLDIRPLHF	TGTGCCAGCAGTTTAGATATTAGGCCCCTCCACTTT
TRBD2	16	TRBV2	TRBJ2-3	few	CASSIWTSRSTDTQYF	TGTGCCAGCAGTATCTGGACTAGCCGTAGCACAGATACGCAGTATTTT
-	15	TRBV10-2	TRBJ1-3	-	CASSEDEGSGNTIYF	TGCGCCAGCAGTGAGGACGAAGGCTCTGGAAACACCATATATTTT
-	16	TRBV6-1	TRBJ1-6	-	CASSDLRTARNSPLHF	TGTGCCAGCAGTGACCTACGGACAGCCCGAAATTCACCCCTCCACTTT
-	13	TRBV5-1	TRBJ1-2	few	CASSLDGVYGYTF	TGCGCCAGCAGCTTGGATGGGGTCTATGGCTACACCTTC
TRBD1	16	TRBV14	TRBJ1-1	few	CASSRRTGEMNTEAFF	TGTGCCAGCAGCCGTCGTACAGGGGAAATGAACACTGAAGCTTTCTTT
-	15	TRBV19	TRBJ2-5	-	CASSPRLGRVETQYF	TGTGCCAGTAGTCCCCGGTTAGGCCGTGTGGAGACCCAGTACTTC
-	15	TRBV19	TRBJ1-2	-	CASSSTRQAHYGYTF	TGTGCCAGTAGTTCTACGCGGCAGGCCCACTATGGCTACACCTTC
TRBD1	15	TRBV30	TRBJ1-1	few	CAWKGRGRGRTEAFF	TGTGCCTGGAAGGGCAGGGGGAGAGGGAGGACTGAAGCTTTCTTT
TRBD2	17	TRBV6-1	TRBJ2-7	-	CASSARTLSSGYYEQYF	TGTGCCAGCAGTGCGAGGACCTTGAGTAGCGGGTACTACGAGCAGTACTTC
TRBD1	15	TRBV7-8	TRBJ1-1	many	CASRSLDRTNTEAFF	TGTGCCAGCAGGTCCCTGGACAGGACGAACACTGAAGCTTTCTTT
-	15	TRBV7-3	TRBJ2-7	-	CASSPGNNPTYEQYF	TGTGCCAGCAGCCCAGGGAACAATCCCACCTACGAGCAGTACTTC
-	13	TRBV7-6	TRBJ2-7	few	CASSSPPHYEQYF	TGTGCCAGCAGCTCGCCACCTCACTACGAGCAGTACTTC
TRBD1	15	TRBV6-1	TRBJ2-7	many	CASNHRGRYSYEQYF	TGTGCCAGCAATCACAGGGGGCGGTATTCCTACGAGCAGTACTTC
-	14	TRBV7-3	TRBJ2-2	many	CASSGGQYTGELFF	TGTGCCAGCAGCGGCGGACAGTACACCGGGGAGCTGTTTTTT
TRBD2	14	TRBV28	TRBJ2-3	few	CAGGLAEDTDTQYF	TGTGCCGGAGGACTAGCGGAAGACACAGATACGCAGTATTTT
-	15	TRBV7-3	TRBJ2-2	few	CASSLTTLNTGELFF	TGTGCCAGCAGCTTAACGACGTTAAACACCGGGGAGCTGTTTTTT
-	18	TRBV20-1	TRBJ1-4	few	CSASHRGRPFATNEKLFF	TGCAGTGCTTCGCATAGGGGCCGTCCTTTTGCAACTAATGAAAAACTGTTTTTT
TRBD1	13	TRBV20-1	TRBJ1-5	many	CSAVTGADQPQHF	TGCAGTGCTGTGACAGGGGCCGATCAGCCCCAGCATTTT